Listed below are T cell receptor beta chains from one sample, sequenced in a study of blood T cell repertoires in COVID-19. Assay used: immunoSEQ multiplex PCR; TCRdb lists only in-frame clones, some missing. The data contain over 95,000 clones, roughly 80% of them singletons. The sequenced sample consisted of peripheral blood. The receptors were gathered from a woman in her forties with acute or convalescent COVID-19. Each CDR3 is given without its conserved first and last residue.

V	CDR3
TRBV5-1	ASSLTGGVPYEQY
TRBV4-3	ASSQSDSSGNTIY
TRBV7-2	ASSPYGTLETQY
TRBV30	AWRGRGGLYTEAF
TRBV5-4	ATGEERGRGEQY
TRBV6-5	ASNPQGGYGYT
TRBV27	ASRIQGFGDTIY
TRBV3-1/TRBV3-2	ASSHQGTSTGELF
TRBV9	ASSSGQGNSPPH
TRBV7-2	ASSLTGFGYT
TRBV5-6	ASSDRDRGFVAF
TRBV2	ASSGQGAQPQH
TRBV5-8	ASSFDRGGNQPQH
TRBV5-1	ASSLYRGGATDTQY
TRBV2	ASTRDRVEEQF
TRBV19	ASSIEGQPNTEAF
TRBV6-6	ASSPSRTGGADSPLH
TRBV30	AWDRLLSYNEQF
TRBV4-2	ASSQVSRSSSYEQY
TRBV2	ASSEDPRLYGYT
TRBV7-6	ASSGTGGSTGELF
TRBV7-6	ASSVEQGRTQY
TRBV6-5	ASIRVRDSGNEQF
TRBV6-5	ASSYSTGSNEKLF
TRBV11-3	ASSAGLGADTQY
TRBV5-1	ASSSTGYEQY
TRBV18	ASSPQGANTEAF
TRBV15	ATSAYRDYEQY
TRBV7-9	ASSVDSYNEQF
TRBV10-3	AISTPGMQETQY
TRBV6-5	ASSYSTSGDGDTQY
TRBV7-9	ASSSWTSGGYNEQF
TRBV21-1	ASSKGGQGNSPLH
TRBV19	ASRKGLGFNEQF
TRBV7-2	ASSLSRAQPQH
TRBV19	ASSRAQGGSNEKLF
TRBV14	ASSQPGLAGGRADTQY
TRBV7-2	ASSPDRLAREQY
TRBV11-1	ASARWDGTGVSEQY
TRBV27	ASSWDRGSNGYT
TRBV12-5	ASGLVSRGHIGYT
TRBV7-9	ASSRTGVPYEQY
TRBV11-2	ASSPPSGILETDTQY
TRBV29-1	SADPGGVLAF
TRBV13	ASSLDRNTEAF
TRBV27	ASSLIRDRGYEQY
TRBV11-2	ASSSRQGDIAKNIQY
TRBV2	ASSNLPSDEQF
TRBV19	ASNPSTKKETQY
TRBV4-1	ASSQVLTGGGGNTIY
TRBV9	ASSVGQGLEAF
TRBV10-3	AISLTGYEKLF
TRBV5-1	ASSESGGQPQH
TRBV11-2	ASSADRGQGYT
TRBV5-1	ASSPGQPNQPQH
TRBV19	ASSRQGQAPGNTIY
TRBV4-3	ASSTGFTGELF